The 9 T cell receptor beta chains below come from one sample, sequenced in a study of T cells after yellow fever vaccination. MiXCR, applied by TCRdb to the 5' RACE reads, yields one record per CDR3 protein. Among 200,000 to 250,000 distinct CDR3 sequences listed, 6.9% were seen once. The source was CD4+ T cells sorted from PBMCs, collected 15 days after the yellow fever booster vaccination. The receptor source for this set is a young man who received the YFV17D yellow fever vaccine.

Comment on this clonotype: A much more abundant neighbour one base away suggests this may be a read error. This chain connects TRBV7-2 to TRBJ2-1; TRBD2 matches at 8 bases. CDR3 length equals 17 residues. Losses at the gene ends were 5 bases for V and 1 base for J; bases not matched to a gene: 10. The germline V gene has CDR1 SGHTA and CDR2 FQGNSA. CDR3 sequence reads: CASSPIVREESYNEQFF. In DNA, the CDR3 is TGTGCCAGCAGCCCTATTGTGCGGGAGGAATCCTACAATGAGCAGTTCTTC.

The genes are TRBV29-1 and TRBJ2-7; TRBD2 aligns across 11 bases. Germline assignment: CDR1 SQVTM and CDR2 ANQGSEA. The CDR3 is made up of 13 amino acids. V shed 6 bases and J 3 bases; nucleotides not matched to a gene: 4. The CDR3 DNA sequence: TGCAGCGTCGTAGCGGGAGGGGGCTACGAGCAGTACTTC. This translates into CSVVAGGGYEQYF.

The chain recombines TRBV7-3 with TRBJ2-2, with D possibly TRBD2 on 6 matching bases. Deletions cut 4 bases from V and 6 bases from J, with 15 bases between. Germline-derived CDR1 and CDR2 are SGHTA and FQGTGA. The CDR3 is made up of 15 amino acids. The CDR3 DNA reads TGTGCCAGCAGCTCCTGGGGACTCTCTGCCGGGGAGCTGTTTTTT. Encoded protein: CASSSWGLSAGELFF. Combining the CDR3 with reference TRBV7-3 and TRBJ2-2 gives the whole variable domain GAGVSQTPSNKVTEKGKYVELRCDPISGHTALYWYRQSLGQGPEFLIYFQGTGAADDSGLPNDRFFAVRPEGSVSTLKIQRTERGDSAVYLCASSSWGLSAGELFFGEGSRLTVL.

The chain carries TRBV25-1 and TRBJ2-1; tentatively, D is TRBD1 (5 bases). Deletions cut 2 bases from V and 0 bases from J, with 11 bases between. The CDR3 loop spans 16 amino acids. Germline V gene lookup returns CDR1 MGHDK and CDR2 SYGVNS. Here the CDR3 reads CASSEPLDSSYNEQFF. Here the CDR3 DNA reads TGTGCCAGCAGTGAACCGCTTGACAGCTCCTACAATGAGCAGTTCTTC.

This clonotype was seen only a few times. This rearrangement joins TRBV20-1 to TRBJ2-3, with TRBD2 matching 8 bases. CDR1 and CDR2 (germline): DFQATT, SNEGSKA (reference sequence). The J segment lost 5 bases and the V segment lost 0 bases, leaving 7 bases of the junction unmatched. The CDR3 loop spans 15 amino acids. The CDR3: CSARDGSGGGDTQYF. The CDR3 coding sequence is TGCAGTGCTAGAGATGGGTCGGGAGGGGGAGATACGCAGTATTTT.

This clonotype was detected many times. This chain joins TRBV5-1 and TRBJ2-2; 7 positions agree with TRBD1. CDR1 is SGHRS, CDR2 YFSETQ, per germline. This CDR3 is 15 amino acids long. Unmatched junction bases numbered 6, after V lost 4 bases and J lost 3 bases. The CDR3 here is CASSLRQGHTGELFF. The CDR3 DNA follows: TGCGCCAGCAGCCTACGACAGGGCCACACCGGGGAGCTGTTTTTT.

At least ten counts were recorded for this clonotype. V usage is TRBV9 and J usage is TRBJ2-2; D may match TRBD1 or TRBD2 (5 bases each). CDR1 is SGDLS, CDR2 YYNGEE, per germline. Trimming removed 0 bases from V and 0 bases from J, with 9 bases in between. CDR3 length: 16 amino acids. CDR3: CASSVGGAANTGELFF. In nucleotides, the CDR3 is TGTGCCAGCAGCGTAGGAGGGGCCGCGAACACCGGGGAGCTGTTTTTT.

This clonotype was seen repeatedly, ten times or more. CDR3 loop: CASIIGGSQGGELFF. In DNA, the CDR3 is TGTGCCAGCATCATAGGGGGCTCGCAGGGCGGGGAGCTGTTTTTT. J is TRBJ2-2 and V is TRBV5-5, with TRBD1 matching over 7 bases. Germline CDR1 is SGHKS and CDR2 is YYEKEE (reference sequence). The CDR3 covers 15 residues. J was trimmed by 7 bases and V by 6 bases; bases with no gene match: 12.

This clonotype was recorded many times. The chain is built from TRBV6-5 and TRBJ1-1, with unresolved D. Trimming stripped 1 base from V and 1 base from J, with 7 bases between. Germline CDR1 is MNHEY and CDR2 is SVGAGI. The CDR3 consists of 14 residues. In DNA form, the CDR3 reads TGTGCCAGCAGTTACTTTGGGGAGAACACTGAAGCTTTCTTT. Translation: CASSYFGENTEAFF.